This entry concerns a single TCR beta chain. The antigen remains unidentified. These data originate in a study of T cell responses to AZD1222 COVID-19 vaccine. Background on the study: Recipients boosted at about 4 weeks or about 12 weeks are pooled.

Losses at the gene ends were 10 bases for V and 5 bases for J; bases not matched to a gene: 13. There are 14 residues in the CDR3. Per germline, CDR1 SGHRS and CDR2 YFSETQ. Overall study findings and caveats: Baseline seropositivity characterized only a handful of AZD1222 recipients. Donors skewed white British and female; clonal diversity was possibly underestimated. The repertoires were collected only after the peak T cell response.

Clones were read by immunoSEQ multiplex PCR, and TCRdb kept only the in-frame ones, dropping some. The table lists some 140,000 clones, around 90% of them singletons. The sample here was peripheral blood, taken on day 0 of AZD1222 vaccination. The chain recombines TRBV5-1 with TRBJ1-2; TRBD1 aligns across 8 bases. This clonotype was sampled from an adult in good health. CDR3 sequence (DNA): TGCGCCTCCAGGACAGGGACGCTGGGGTATGGCTACACCTTC. It specifies CASRTGTLGYGYTF.